The rows below give T cell receptor beta chains drawn from one sample of a study of blood T cells in healthy people across ages. TCRdb re-called the 5' RACE reads with MiXCR, one entry per CDR3 protein. Here the sample spans roughly 2 million distinct CDR3 sequences, less than 50% being singletons. Sequenced: blood. These receptors originate from a woman in her forties in good health. Each CDR3 is given with its conserved first and last residue. Fields, in order: J gene, CDR3 length, D gene, clone size, V gene, CDR3 protein, CDR3 DNA. A D gene is named only where the DNA matches it firmly. Rows may omit the clone size; those that give it use once, few, many or a size class.

TRBJ2-3 | 15 | NA | few | TRBV29-1 | CSVEDPRRSTDTQYF | TGCAGCGTTGAAGATCCCAGGAGGAGCACAGATACGCAGTATTTT
TRBJ1-4 | 15 | NA | NA | TRBV3-1 | CASSHTGATNEKLFF | TGTGCCAGCAGCCATACGGGGGCGACTAATGAAAAACTGTTTTTT
TRBJ2-7 | 13 | TRBD1 | many | TRBV28 | CASRQGQSYEQYF | TGTGCCAGCAGGCAGGGACAGTCCTACGAGCAGTACTTC
TRBJ2-3 | 18 | TRBD2 | NA | TRBV7-7 | CASSPIVSGGAPTDTQYF | TGTGCTAGCAGCCCTATCGTCAGCGGGGGCGCTCCCACAGATACGCAGTATTTT
TRBJ2-5 | 13 | NA | NA | TRBV24-1 | CATLGQLLETQYF | TGTGCCACTCTCGGACAGTTACTAGAGACCCAGTACTTC
TRBJ2-5 | 13 | NA | NA | TRBV9 | CASSGLNLETQYF | TGTGCCAGCAGCGGGTTGAATTTAGAGACCCAGTACTTC
TRBJ2-7 | 13 | NA | many | TRBV29-1 | CSVRGLGSYEQYF | TGCAGCGTTCGCGGCTTGGGCTCCTACGAGCAGTACTTC
TRBJ2-3 | 17 | NA | few | TRBV7-9 | CASSLYGSIIGADTQYF | TGTGCCAGCAGCTTATACGGTTCGATAATTGGCGCAGATACGCAGTATTTT
TRBJ2-7 | 15 | TRBD1 | few | TRBV27 | CASSLSTGSGSEQYF | TGTGCCAGCAGTTTATCGACAGGGAGCGGCTCCGAGCAGTACTTC
TRBJ1-2 | 15 | TRBD1 | NA | TRBV4-3 | CASSQVRTGGYGYTF | TGCGCCAGCAGCCAAGTCCGGACAGGGGGGTATGGCTACACCTTC
TRBJ1-2 | 12 | NA | NA | TRBV20-1 | CSARDMRGGYTF | TGCAGTGCTAGAGATATGCGGGGAGGCTACACCTTC
TRBJ1-4 | 20 | NA | NA | TRBV20-1 | CSARRPLGPGDIATNEELFF | TGCAGTGCTAGAAGGCCCTTGGGGCCGGGAGATATCGCTACTAATGAAGAACTGTTTTTT
TRBJ1-2 | 16 | NA | NA | TRBV5-1 | CASSWFASQANYGYTF | TGCGCCAGCAGCTGGTTTGCCAGCCAAGCTAACTATGGCTACACCTTC
TRBJ2-5 | 15 | NA | NA | TRBV18 | CASSPTTRAQETQYF | TGTGCCAGCTCACCAACGACCAGGGCACAAGAGACCCAGTACTTC
TRBJ2-7 | 11 | NA | NA | TRBV6-2/TRBV6-3 | CASSYVSEQYF | TGTGCCAGCAGTTATGTAAGCGAGCAGTACTTC
TRBJ2-7 | 15 | TRBD1 | NA | TRBV6-6 | CASSYRTRGPGEQYF | TGTGCCAGCAGCTACAGAACGAGGGGGCCCGGCGAGCAGTACTTC
TRBJ1-2 | 14 | NA | few | TRBV12-3/TRBV12-4 | CASRGTLTWDGYTF | TGTGCCAGCAGAGGGACACTAACCTGGGATGGCTACACCTTC
TRBJ2-5 | 15 | NA | NA | TRBV4-2 | CASSQDPGPQETQYF | TGTGCCAGCAGCCAAGACCCGGGGCCCCAAGAGACCCAGTACTTC
TRBJ2-7 | 15 | NA | few | TRBV6-2/TRBV6-3 | CASSYGTTLSYEQYF | TGTGCCAGCAGTTACGGGACAACGCTCTCCTACGAGCAGTACTTC
TRBJ2-2 | 14 | NA | NA | TRBV7-2 | CASSLVRDTGELFF | TGTGCCAGCAGCTTAGTACGTGACACCGGGGAGCTGTTTTTT
TRBJ2-5 | 16 | TRBD1 | few | TRBV7-2 | CASSQGQGRFRETQYF | TGTGCCAGCAGCCAAGGACAGGGGAGATTTAGAGAGACCCAGTACTTC
TRBJ2-4 | 17 | TRBD1 | NA | TRBV27 | CASSSPRGPAAKNIQYF | TGTGCCAGCAGTTCGCCCAGGGGGCCAGCCGCCAAAAACATTCAGTACTTC
TRBJ2-3 | 16 | TRBD2 | NA | TRBV5-1 | CASSLNSGETTDTQYF | TGCGCCAGCAGCTTGAACAGCGGGGAGACCACAGATACGCAGTATTTT
TRBJ2-1 | 15 | TRBD2 | NA | TRBV7-9 | CASSFTSGGNLEQFF | TGTGCCAGCAGCTTTACCAGCGGGGGGAACCTTGAGCAGTTCTTC
TRBJ2-7 | 14 | NA | NA | TRBV18 | CASSGAPTVGEQYF | TGTGCCAGCTCGGGGGCCCCGACGGTGGGCGAGCAGTACTTC
TRBJ2-4 | 14 | NA | NA | TRBV27 | CASSHVRGGYGQYF | TGTGCCAGCAGTCACGTCAGGGGCGGCTACGGGCAGTACTTC
TRBJ1-5 | 15 | TRBD1 | NA | TRBV20-1 | CSARDWRDRNQPQHF | TGCAGTGCTAGAGATTGGCGGGACAGAAATCAGCCCCAGCATTTT
TRBJ2-7 | 14 | NA | NA | TRBV6-5 | CASRRTAGAYEQYF | TGTGCCAGCAGAAGGACAGCCGGGGCCTACGAGCAGTACTTC
TRBJ1-2 | 14 | NA | NA | TRBV6-5 | CASRVTAGSYGYTF | TGTGCCAGCAGAGTTACAGCGGGGTCATATGGCTACACCTTC
TRBJ2-3 | 14 | TRBD1 | NA | TRBV6-5 | CASRRQGLTDTQYF | TGTGCCAGCAGACGACAGGGATTGACAGATACGCAGTATTTT
TRBJ1-5 | 14 | NA | NA | TRBV7-9 | CASSTDSSNQPQHF | TGTGCCAGCAGTACAGACAGTTCTAATCAGCCCCAGCATTTT
TRBJ1-6 | 17 | TRBD1 | NA | TRBV12-3/TRBV12-4 | CASSSGIRRQGRSPLHF | TGTGCCAGCAGTTCGGGGATCAGAAGACAGGGAAGGTCACCCCTCCACTTT
TRBJ2-6 | 18 | NA | NA | TRBV4-1 | CTSSQGPGEPSGANVLTF | TGCACCAGCAGCCAAGGCCCAGGGGAACCCTCTGGGGCCAACGTCCTGACTTTC
TRBJ2-5 | 15 | TRBD1 | NA | TRBV5-1 | CASSLGTGDGETQYF | TGCGCCAGCAGCTTGGGGACAGGGGACGGGGAGACCCAGTACTTC
TRBJ2-6 | 17 | TRBD2 | few | TRBV20-1 | CSAKRGRGASGANVLTF | TGCAGTGCCAAGCGGGGCAGAGGGGCCTCTGGGGCCAACGTCCTGACTTTC
TRBJ2-6 | 11 | NA | few | TRBV20-1 | CSYSGANVLTF | TGCAGTTACTCTGGGGCCAACGTCCTGACTTTC